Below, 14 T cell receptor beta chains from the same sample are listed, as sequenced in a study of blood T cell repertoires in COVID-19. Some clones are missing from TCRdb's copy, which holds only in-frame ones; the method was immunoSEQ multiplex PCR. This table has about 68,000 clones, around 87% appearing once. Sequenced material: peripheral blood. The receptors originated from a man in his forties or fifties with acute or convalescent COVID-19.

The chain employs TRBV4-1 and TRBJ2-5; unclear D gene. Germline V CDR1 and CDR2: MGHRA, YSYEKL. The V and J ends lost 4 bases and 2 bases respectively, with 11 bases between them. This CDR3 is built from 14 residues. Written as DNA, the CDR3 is TGCGCCAGCAGCCCAACGGGTCCACAAGAGACCCAGTACTTC. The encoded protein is CASSPTGPQETQYF.

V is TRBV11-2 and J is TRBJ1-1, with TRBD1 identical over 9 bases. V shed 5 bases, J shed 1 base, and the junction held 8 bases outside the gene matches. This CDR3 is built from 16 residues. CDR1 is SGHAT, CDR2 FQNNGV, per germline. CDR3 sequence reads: CASSAQPGQGNTEAFF. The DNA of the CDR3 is TGTGCCAGCAGCGCCCAACCGGGACAGGGGAACACTGAAGCTTTCTTT.

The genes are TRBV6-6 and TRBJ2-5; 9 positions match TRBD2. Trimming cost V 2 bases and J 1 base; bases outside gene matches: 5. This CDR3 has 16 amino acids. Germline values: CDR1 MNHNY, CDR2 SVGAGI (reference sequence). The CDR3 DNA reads TGTGCCAGCAGTTACCTAGCGGGATCAATCCAAGAGACCCAGTACTTC. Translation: CASSYLAGSIQETQYF.

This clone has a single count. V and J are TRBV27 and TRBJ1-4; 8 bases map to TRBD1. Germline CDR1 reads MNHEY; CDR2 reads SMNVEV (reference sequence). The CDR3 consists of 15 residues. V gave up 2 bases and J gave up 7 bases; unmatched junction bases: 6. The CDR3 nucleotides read TGTGCCAGCAGTTTACAGGGGGCCATCGGTGAAAAACTGTTTTTT. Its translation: CASSLQGAIGEKLFF.

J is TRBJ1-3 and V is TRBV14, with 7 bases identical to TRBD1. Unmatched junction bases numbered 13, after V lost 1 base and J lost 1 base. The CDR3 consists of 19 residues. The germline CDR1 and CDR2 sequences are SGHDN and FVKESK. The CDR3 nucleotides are TGTGCCAGCAGCCAAGCAGTGGGACAGTCCCATCATTCTGGAAACACCATATATTTT. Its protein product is CASSQAVGQSHHSGNTIYF.

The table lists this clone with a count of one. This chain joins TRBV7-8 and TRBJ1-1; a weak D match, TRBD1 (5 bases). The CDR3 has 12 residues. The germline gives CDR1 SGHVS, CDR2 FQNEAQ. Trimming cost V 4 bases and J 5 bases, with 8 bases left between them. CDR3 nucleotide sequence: TGTGCCAGCAGCTCAGGGTTGACTGAAGCTTTCTTT. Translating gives CASSSGLTEAFF.

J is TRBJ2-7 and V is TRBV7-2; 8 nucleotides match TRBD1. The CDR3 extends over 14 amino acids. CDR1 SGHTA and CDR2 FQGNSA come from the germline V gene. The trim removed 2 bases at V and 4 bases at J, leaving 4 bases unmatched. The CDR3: CASSLQQGVYEQYF. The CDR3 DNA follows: TGTGCCAGCAGCTTACAACAGGGGGTTTACGAGCAGTACTTC.

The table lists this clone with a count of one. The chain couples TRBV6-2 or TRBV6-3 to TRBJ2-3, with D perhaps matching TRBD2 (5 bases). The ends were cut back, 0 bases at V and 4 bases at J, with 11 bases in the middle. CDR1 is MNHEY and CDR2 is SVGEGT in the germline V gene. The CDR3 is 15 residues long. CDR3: CASSYSALRADTQYF. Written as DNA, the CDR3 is TGTGCCAGCAGTTACTCGGCTTTGAGGGCAGATACGCAGTATTTT.

The CDR3 loop is CASRKQGVPEAFF. The CDR3 DNA reads as TGTGCCAGCAGAAAACAGGGGGTCCCTGAAGCTTTCTTT. The chain is built from TRBV12-3 or TRBV12-4 and TRBJ1-1, with 8 bases identical to TRBD1. This CDR3 is 13 amino acids long. The V segment lost 6 bases and the J segment 6 bases; nucleotides outside the gene matches: 6.

CDR3: CASAGAGETQYF. For the CDR3, the DNA is TGTGCCAGCGCCGGGGCGGGGGAGACCCAGTACTTC. The chain carries TRBV2 and TRBJ2-5; D perhaps matches TRBD2 (6 bases). Germline lookup yields CDR1 SNHLY and CDR2 FYNNEI. Trimming stripped 8 bases from V and 5 bases from J, with 12 bases between. The CDR3 is made up of 12 amino acids. The variable domain in full, with the rest retrieved from reference TRBV2 and TRBJ2-5, is EPEVTQTPSHQVTQMGQEVILRCVPISNHLYFYWYRQILGQKVEFLVSFYNNEISEKSEIFDDQFSVERPDGSNFTLKIRSTKLEDSAMYFCASAGAGETQYFGPGTRLLVL.

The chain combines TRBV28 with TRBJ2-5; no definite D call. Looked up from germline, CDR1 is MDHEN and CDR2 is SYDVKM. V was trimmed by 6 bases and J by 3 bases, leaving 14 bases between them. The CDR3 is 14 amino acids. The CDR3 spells CASSRNTVKETQYF. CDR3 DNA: TGTGCCAGCAGCAGGAACACGGTAAAAGAGACCCAGTACTTC.

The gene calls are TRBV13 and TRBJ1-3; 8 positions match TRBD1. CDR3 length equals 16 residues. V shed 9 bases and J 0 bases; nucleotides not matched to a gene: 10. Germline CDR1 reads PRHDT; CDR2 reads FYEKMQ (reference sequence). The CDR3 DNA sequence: TGTGCCAGTAGGCGGGACAGGACCTTCTCTGGAAACACCATATATTTT. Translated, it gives CASRRDRTFSGNTIYF. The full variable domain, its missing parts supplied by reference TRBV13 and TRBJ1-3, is AAGVIQSPRHLIKEKRETATLKCYPIPRHDTVYWYQQGPGQDPQFLISFYEKMQSDKGSIPDRFSAQQFSDYHSELNMSSLELGDSALYFCASRRDRTFSGNTIYFGEGSWLTVV.

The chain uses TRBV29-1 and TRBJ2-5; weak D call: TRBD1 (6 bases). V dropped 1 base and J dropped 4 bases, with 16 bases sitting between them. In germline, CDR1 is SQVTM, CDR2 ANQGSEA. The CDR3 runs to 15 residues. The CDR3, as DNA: TGCAGCGTTGAAGGGGGTGGCACAGGGAGAGAGACCCAGTACTTC. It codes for CSVEGGGTGRETQYF.

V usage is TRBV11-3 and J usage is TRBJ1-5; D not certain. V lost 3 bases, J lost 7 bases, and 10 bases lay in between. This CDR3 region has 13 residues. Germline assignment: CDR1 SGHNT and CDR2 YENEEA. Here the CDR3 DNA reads TGTGCCAGCAGCTTGAGCGCGCGGCAGCCCCAGCATTTT. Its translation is CASSLSARQPQHF.